This T cell receptor (beta chain) was sequenced for a study of cytomegalovirus exposure and HLA in healthy donors (dated 2017 in TCRdb). A note on the overall study: According to a later analysis, the 120 validation repertoires were produced on the same platform as the 680 or so repertoires of the first cohort. To predict cytomegalovirus infection status, the study combined high-throughput TCR immunosequencing, statistical association of individual TCRs with disease status, and machine learning. The study aimed to test whether cataloging public T cell receptors could reveal signatures of past pathogen exposure. Besides the first cohort of 550 to 750 subjects, a separate validation cohort made up of 120 different subjects was used.

The library was produced with the immunoSEQ multiplex PCR assay. Per the original workflow: A statistical classification framework was built for diagnosing cytomegalovirus status from the catalog of TCR beta chain sequences. Not all clones reach the TCRdb copy of this immuneACCESS table, which keeps in-frame sequences only. Checked studies attribute under half of the gap to unresolved V genes and leave the rest unexplained. V, J and clone size are taken as reported in that table, and D and trimming were inferred from the DNA itself. This sample comprises under 200,000 clones, approximately 89% of them detected only once. The ten largest clonotypes hold 10% of the sample. What the research found in general, with its limitations: Most TCR sequences were observed very rarely across donors, whereas some public TCRs were present in many individuals. The classifier was reported to diagnose cytomegalovirus status with high specificity and sensitivity in both the original cohort and the validation cohort. A later analysis found that TCRs clustered in the first cohort also tended to co-occur in the 120 validation repertoires, with just under 95% of cluster scores above 0. In the study, around 150 TCR beta chains were listed as associated with cytomegalovirus. A later analysis had no HLA typing for the validation cohort, so co-occurrence there was scored across all 110 or so repertoires. In vitro tests confirmed that a few of the cytomegalovirus-associated TCR beta chains recognize cytomegalovirus antigens. According to the authors, the approach could potentially be generalized to other disease states and immunological phenotypes.

The CDR3 spans 14 residues, from the cysteine through the phenylalanine. The CDR3 DNA has 42 bases and is translated from base 1. CDR1 and CDR2 were assigned from the germline V gene as ENHRY and SYGVKD. The germline V and J ends show losses of 8 bases and 5 bases respectively, and no gene match explains 11 bases of the junction. The donors belonged to the validation cohort of around 110 subjects, which was separate from the 666-subject first cohort. A remark on this clone: Its recognized antigen is unknown. No much larger clone is present one base from it, and per-base qualities are unavailable.

The sequencing input was PBMCs. The source of this sequence is a young woman in good health and CMV-seropositive. The rearrangement joined TRBV10-3 to TRBJ2-7; the central 8 bases match TRBD2. The CDR3 has the sequence CAIGPAGAINEQYF. The bases read TGTGCCATCGGCCCAGCGGGAGCGATCAACGAGCAGTACTTC.